This TCR beta chain derives from a study of blood T cell repertoires in COVID-19. Per germline, CDR1 SGHAT and CDR2 FQNNGV. Unmatched junction bases numbered 9, after V lost 3 bases and J lost 4 bases. CDR3 size: 17 residues. Clones were sequenced by immunoSEQ multiplex PCR, and TCRdb holds only the in-frame ones, with some missing. The sample lists roughly 100,000 clones; 85% were seen once. The gene calls are TRBV11-2 and TRBJ2-3, with 11 bases identical to TRBD2. The TCR was taken from a man in his forties or fifties with acute or convalescent COVID-19. Sequencing used peripheral blood. CDR3 in amino acids: CASSLISGRAEADTQYF. The CDR3 nucleotides are TGTGCCAGCAGCTTGATTAGCGGGAGGGCCGAGGCAGATACGCAGTATTTT.